This T cell receptor (beta chain) was sequenced for a study of blood T cell repertoires in COVID-19. Study-wide context: Samples taken during acute and convalescent COVID-19 were collected in the United States, Italy and Spain.

CDR1 MDHEN and CDR2 SYDVKM come from the germline V gene. J lost 6 bases, V lost 2 bases, and 10 bases had no gene match. The CDR3 has 17 residues. As originally analysed: How many nucleated cells were present was estimated from reference gene primer amplification. TCRdb keeps only in-frame clones here, not all; method: immunoSEQ multiplex PCR. V, J and clone size reflect that table, while D and trimming were determined from the DNA. Here the sample spans fewer than 350,000 clones, almost 90% being singletons. Living in about 25 US areas, the participants were between roughly 18 and 89 years of age. The study assigned cohorts using participant-reported clinical history.

The sequenced material came from PBMCs or T cells enriched from blood (not recorded which). The TCR sequence derives from a woman aged 25 to 39 who had been exposed to COVID-19. The chain employs TRBV28 and TRBJ1-2, with 12 bases matching TRBD1. As DNA, the CDR3 is TGTGCCAGCAGTTTACCGACGGGACAGGGGGCAGTTGATGGCTACACCTTC. The encoded protein is CASSLPTGQGAVDGYTF.